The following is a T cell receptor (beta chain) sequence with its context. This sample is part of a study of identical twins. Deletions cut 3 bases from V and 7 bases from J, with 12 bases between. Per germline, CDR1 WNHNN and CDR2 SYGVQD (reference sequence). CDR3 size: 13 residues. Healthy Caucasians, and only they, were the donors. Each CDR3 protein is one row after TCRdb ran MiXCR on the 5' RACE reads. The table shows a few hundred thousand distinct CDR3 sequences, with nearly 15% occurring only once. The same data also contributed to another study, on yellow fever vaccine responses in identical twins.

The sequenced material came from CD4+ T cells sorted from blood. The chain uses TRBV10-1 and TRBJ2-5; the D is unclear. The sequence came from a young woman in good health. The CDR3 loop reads CASSDPTPGTQYF. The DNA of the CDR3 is TGCGCCAGCAGTGACCCGACCCCCGGGACCCAGTACTTC.